The 15 T cell receptor beta chains below come from one sample, sequenced in a study of blood T cell repertoires in COVID-19. Some clones are missing from TCRdb's copy, which holds only in-frame ones; the method was immunoSEQ multiplex PCR. The sample shows about 180,000 clones, around 85% of them seen only once. Material: peripheral blood. The receptor set was obtained from a man aged 45-65 years with active or convalescent COVID-19.

The rearrangement joins TRBV28 to TRBJ1-4; 8 bases line up with TRBD1. The germline V gene has CDR1 MDHEN and CDR2 SYDVKM. Trimming took 10 bases from V and 0 from J; bases not matched to a gene: 4. The CDR3 covers 14 residues. In DNA, the CDR3 is TGTGCCATCAGACAGGGGTCAACTAATGAAAAACTGTTTTTT. Translated, it gives CAIRQGSTNEKLFF.

The rearrangement joins TRBV28 to TRBJ2-5, with 8 positions matching TRBD1. This CDR3 contains 15 residues. Germline V CDR1 and CDR2: MDHEN, SYDVKM. V shed 6 bases, J shed 2 bases, and the junction held 8 bases outside the gene matches. The CDR3 here is CASSEGQGLQETQYF. The CDR3 coding sequence is TGTGCCAGCAGCGAAGGACAGGGCCTACAAGAGACCCAGTACTTC. Variable domain in full (rest from reference TRBV28 and TRBJ2-5): DVKVTQSSRYLVKRTGEKVFLECVQDMDHENMFWYRQDPGLGLRLIYFSYDVKMKEKGDIPEGYSVSREKKERFSLILESASTNQTSMYLCASSEGQGLQETQYFGPGTRLLVL.

The genes are TRBV7-9 and TRBJ2-2; TRBD1 agrees at 10 bases. V lost 4 bases to trimming and J lost 4 bases; unmatched junction nucleotides: 6. This CDR3 comprises 16 residues. CDR1 SEHNR and CDR2 FQNEAQ come from the germline V gene (reference sequence). The CDR3 bases are TGTGCCAGCAGCTACGGGACAGGGGTGACCACCGGGGAGCTGTTTTTT. It specifies CASSYGTGVTTGELFF.

The chain recombines TRBV5-1 with TRBJ1-1, with D unclear. The CDR3 is 14 residues long. CDR1 SGHRS and CDR2 YFSETQ come from the germline V gene. Trimming removed 4 bases at V and 2 bases at J, with 12 bases between. CDR3 nucleotide sequence: TGCGCCAGCAGCCCGGCGGTCAGAAACACTGAAGCTTTCTTT. It codes for CASSPAVRNTEAFF. Filled out from reference TRBV5-1 and TRBJ1-1, the complete variable domain reads KAGVTQTPRYLIKTRGQQVTLSCSPISGHRSVSWYQQTPGQGLQFLFEYFSETQRNKGNFPGRFSGRQFSNSRSEMNVSTLELGDSALYLCASSPAVRNTEAFFGQGTRLTVV.

V and J are TRBV5-1 and TRBJ2-7; no clear D. Germline V gives CDR1 SGHRS, CDR2 YFSETQ. The CDR3 covers 14 residues. V was trimmed by 0 bases and J by 4 bases, leaving 11 bases between them. In DNA form, the CDR3 reads TGCGCCAGCAGCTTGGGGCCAGAGGCGTACGAGCAGTACTTC. Translated, it gives CASSLGPEAYEQYF.

This clone has at least ten counts. This chain links TRBV4-2 with TRBJ1-1; TRBD1 agrees at 8 bases. This CDR3 spans 14 amino acids. The germline CDR1 and CDR2 sequences are LGHNA and YNFKEQ. The J segment lost 4 bases and the V segment lost 3 bases, leaving 4 bases of the junction unmatched. The CDR3 loop reads CASSQDRVGTEAFF. CDR3 nucleotides: TGTGCCAGCAGCCAGGACAGGGTCGGCACTGAAGCTTTCTTT.

This clone was detected once. This chain connects TRBV13 to TRBJ2-1; 14 positions agree with TRBD2. V was pared by 2 bases and J by 8 bases, with 5 bases of the junction left unmatched. Germline values: CDR1 PRHDT, CDR2 FYEKMQ (reference sequence). The CDR3 covers 16 residues. CDR3 nucleotides: TGTGCCAGCAGCTTAACGGGGACTAGCGGGAGCCATGAGCAGTTCTTC. As protein: CASSLTGTSGSHEQFF.

The chain couples TRBV6-4 to TRBJ1-2; 7 bases align to TRBD1. Per germline, CDR1 MRHNA and CDR2 SNTAGT. The junction had 10 bases not matched to a gene; V was cut back by 11 bases and J by 1 base. This CDR3 has 14 amino acids. This CDR3 reads CAGGQPSRNYGYTF. As DNA, the CDR3 is TGTGCCGGGGGACAGCCCAGTCGTAACTATGGCTACACCTTC.

The chain links TRBV12-3 or TRBV12-4 to TRBJ1-5, with D uncertain. The CDR3 runs to 13 residues. Trimming cost V 1 base and J 9 bases, with 10 bases left between them. CDR3 sequence: CASSLEELRPQHF. The CDR3, as DNA: TGTGCCAGCAGTTTAGAAGAGTTAAGGCCCCAGCATTTT.

This rearrangement joins TRBV29-1 to TRBJ2-1, with 7 bases matching TRBD2. After removal of 4 bases from V and 0 bases from J, the junction contained 6 bases not matched to a gene. This CDR3 has 15 residues. Germline assignment: CDR1 SQVTM and CDR2 ANQGSEA. CDR3 nucleotides: TGCAGCGTTGGCGGGGGACTTAGCTCCTACAATGAGCAGTTCTTC. It translates to CSVGGGLSSYNEQFF.

This chain uses TRBV20-1 with TRBJ2-7, with D perhaps TRBD2 (6 bases). In germline, CDR1 is DFQATT, CDR2 SNEGSKA (reference sequence). The ends were cut back, 4 bases at V and 3 bases at J, with 7 bases in the middle. There are 11 residues in the CDR3. The CDR3 protein is CSAIAVYEQYF. The CDR3 nucleotides are TGCAGTGCTATAGCGGTCTACGAGCAGTACTTC.

The V and J genes are TRBV12-3 or TRBV12-4 and TRBJ2-4, with TRBD1 as a possible D gene (6 bases). The CDR3 loop spans 13 amino acids. V gave up 5 bases and J gave up 7 bases, with 12 bases separating them. The CDR3 here is CASSIQGGNIQYF. The CDR3 nucleotides read TGTGCCAGCAGTATACAGGGCGGCAACATTCAGTACTTC.

The V and J genes are TRBV19 and TRBJ1-1; 8 bases align to TRBD1. The CDR3 is 15 residues long. V was clipped by 3 bases and J by 4 bases; unmatched bases: 7. Germline V gene data show CDR1 as LNHDA and CDR2 as SQIVND (reference sequence). The DNA of the CDR3 is TGTGCCAGTAGTATGGCAGGGGGCGCGGGCACTGAAGCTTTCTTT. Protein: CASSMAGGAGTEAFF.

The chain combines TRBV7-9 with TRBJ1-5; no clear D gene. The CDR3 runs 14 residues. Germline V gene data show CDR1 as SEHNR and CDR2 as FQNEAQ (reference sequence). The V gene lost 1 base and the J gene lost 7 bases, with 11 bases spanning the gap. In nucleotides, the CDR3 is TGTGCCAGCAGCTTAGAGTATGGAGGACAGCCCCAGCATTTT. Translating it yields CASSLEYGGQPQHF.

This clone was observed a handful of times. The V call is TRBV4-1, the J call TRBJ1-1, with 7 bases matching TRBD1. The CDR3 is made up of 14 amino acids. J gave up 5 bases and V 6 bases, and 9 bases lay outside the gene matches. Germline-derived CDR1 and CDR2 are MGHRA and YSYEKL. The CDR3 nucleotides read TGCGCCAGCAGAAGACAGGGTCCGGGAACTGAAGCTTTCTTT. Translating gives CASRRQGPGTEAFF.